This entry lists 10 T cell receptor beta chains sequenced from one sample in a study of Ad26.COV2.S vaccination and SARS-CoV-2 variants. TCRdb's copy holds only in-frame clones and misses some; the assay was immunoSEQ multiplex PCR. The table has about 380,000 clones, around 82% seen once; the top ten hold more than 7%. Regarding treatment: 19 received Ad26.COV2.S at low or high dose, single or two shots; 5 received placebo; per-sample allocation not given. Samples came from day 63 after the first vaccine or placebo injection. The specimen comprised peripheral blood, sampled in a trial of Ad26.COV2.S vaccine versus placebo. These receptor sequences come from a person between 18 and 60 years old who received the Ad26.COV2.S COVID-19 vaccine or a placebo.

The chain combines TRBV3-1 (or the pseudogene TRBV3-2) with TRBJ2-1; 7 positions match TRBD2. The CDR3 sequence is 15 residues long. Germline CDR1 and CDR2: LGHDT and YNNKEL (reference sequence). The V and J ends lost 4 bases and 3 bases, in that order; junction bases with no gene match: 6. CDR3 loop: CASSRGLAVYNEQFF. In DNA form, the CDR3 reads TGTGCCAGCAGCCGAGGGCTAGCGGTCTACAATGAGCAGTTCTTC.

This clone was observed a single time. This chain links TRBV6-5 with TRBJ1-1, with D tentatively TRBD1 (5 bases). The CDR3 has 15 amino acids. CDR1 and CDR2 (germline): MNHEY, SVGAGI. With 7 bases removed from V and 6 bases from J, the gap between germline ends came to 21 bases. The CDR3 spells CASTNLWGGRSEAFF. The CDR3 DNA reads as TGTGCCAGCACCAACCTTTGGGGGGGAAGGTCTGAAGCTTTCTTT.

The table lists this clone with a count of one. This chain's CDR3 is CASSYTYGTSDGYTF. CDR3 sequence (DNA): TGTGCCAGCAGCTATACTTACGGGACGTCAGATGGCTACACCTTC. The chain couples TRBV6-5 to TRBJ1-2, with D maybe TRBD1 (5 bases). The germline V gene has CDR1 MNHEY and CDR2 SVGAGI. Trimming took 6 bases from V and 6 from J, leaving 20 bases between them. This CDR3 has 15 amino acids.

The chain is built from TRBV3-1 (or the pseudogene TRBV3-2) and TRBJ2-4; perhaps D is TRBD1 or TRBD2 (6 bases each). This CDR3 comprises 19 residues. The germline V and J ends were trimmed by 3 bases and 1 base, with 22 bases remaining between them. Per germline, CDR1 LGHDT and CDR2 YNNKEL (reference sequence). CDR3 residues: CASSHVYLRGHLAKNIQYF. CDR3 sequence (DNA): TGTGCCAGCAGCCACGTCTATCTTCGGGGGCACCTCGCCAAAAACATTCAGTACTTC.

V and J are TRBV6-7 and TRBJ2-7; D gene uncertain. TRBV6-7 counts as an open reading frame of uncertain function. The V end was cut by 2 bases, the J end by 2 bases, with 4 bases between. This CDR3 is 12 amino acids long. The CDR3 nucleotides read TGTGCCAGCAGTTACAGGGCCTACGAGCAGTACTTC. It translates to CASSYRAYEQYF.

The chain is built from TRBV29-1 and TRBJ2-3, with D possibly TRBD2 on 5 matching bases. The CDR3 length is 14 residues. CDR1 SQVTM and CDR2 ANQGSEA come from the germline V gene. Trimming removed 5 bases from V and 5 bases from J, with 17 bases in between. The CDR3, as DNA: TGCAGCGTTCTGAGGGCCTCCCCTGAAGATACGCAGTATTTT. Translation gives CSVLRASPEDTQYF.

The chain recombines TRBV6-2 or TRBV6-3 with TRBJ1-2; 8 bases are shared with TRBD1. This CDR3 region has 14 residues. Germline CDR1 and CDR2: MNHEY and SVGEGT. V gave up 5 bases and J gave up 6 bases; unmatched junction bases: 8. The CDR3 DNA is TGTGCCAGCAGTGTTATCCGGACAGGGAATGGCTACACCTTC. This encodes CASSVIRTGNGYTF.

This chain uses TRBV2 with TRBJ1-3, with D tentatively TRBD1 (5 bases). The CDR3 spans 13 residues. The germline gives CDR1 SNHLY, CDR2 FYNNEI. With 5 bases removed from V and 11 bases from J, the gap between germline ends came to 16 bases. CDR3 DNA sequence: TGTGCCAGCAGTCCGAGCCCGGAAGGGGCCATATATTTT. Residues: CASSPSPEGAIYF.

CDR3 in DNA: TGTGCCAGCAGCCAGACAGTGAGGGCTTTCTTT. As protein: CASSQTVRAFF. The rearrangement links TRBV6-2 or TRBV6-3 to TRBJ1-1; a weak D match, TRBD1 (5 bases). The CDR3 runs to 11 residues. Between the trimmed V and J ends, which lost 6 bases and 11 bases, there was a span of 13 bases. CDR1 MNHEY and CDR2 SVGEGT come from the germline V gene.

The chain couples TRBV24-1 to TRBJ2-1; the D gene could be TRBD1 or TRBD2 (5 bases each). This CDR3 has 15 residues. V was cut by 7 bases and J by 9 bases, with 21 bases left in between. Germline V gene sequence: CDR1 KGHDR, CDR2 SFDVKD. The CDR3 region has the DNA TGTGCCACCAGCGCAGCGAGGGGCCGTGGGGTTGAGCAGTTCTTC. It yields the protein CATSAARGRGVEQFF.